The 23 T cell receptor beta chains given below trace back to one sample, sequenced in a study of shared clonotypes between healthy human individuals. Here immunoSEQ multiplex PCR was the method, and the copy in TCRdb shows in-frame clones only, minus some. This sample has about 2.5 million clones, with 85% to 95% found just once. The sequencing sample was made of naive CD4+ T cells from PBMCs. The subset denotes: CD45RA+ positively selected. These receptors were taken from a man aged 18 to 29 in good health. Some clones in this sample may be carry-over from other donors' samples.

The DNA of the CDR3 is TGTGCCAGCAGCTTACTTTACCGTGGAAACACCATATATTTT. Encoded protein: CASSLLYRGNTIYF. This rearrangement joins TRBV7-2 to TRBJ1-3; D not resolved. The CDR3 has 14 amino acids. Germline values: CDR1 SGHTA, CDR2 FQGNSA. The V gene lost 2 bases and the J gene lost 3 bases, with 8 bases spanning the gap.

The gene calls are TRBV6-6 and TRBJ1-2, with D unclear. V was pared by 10 bases and J by 0 bases, with 12 bases between. From germline, CDR1 is MNHNY and CDR2 SVGAGI (reference sequence). This CDR3 comprises 13 residues. The CDR3: CAIERLANYGYTF. CDR3 DNA sequence: TGTGCCATTGAAAGATTAGCTAACTATGGCTACACCTTC.

The chain employs TRBV15 and TRBJ1-1; 8 bases are shared with TRBD1. With 4 bases clipped from V and 5 bases from J, the junction kept 6 bases outside the gene matches. The CDR3 runs 14 residues. Germline CDR1 LNHNV, CDR2 YYDKDF (reference sequence). CDR3 sequence reads: CATSTEQGGTEAFF. In DNA, the CDR3 is TGTGCCACCAGCACCGAACAGGGGGGTACTGAAGCTTTCTTT.

The genes are TRBV6-6 and TRBJ2-1; 12 bases map to TRBD2. The V gene end was trimmed by 6 bases and the J gene end by 6 bases; junction bases not matched to a gene: 6. Germline assignment: CDR1 MNHNY and CDR2 SVGAGI (reference sequence). The CDR3 sequence is 15 residues long. As DNA, the CDR3 is TGTGCCAGCAGCCTAGCGGGAGGGCCGCTCAATGAGCAGTTCTTC. This translates into CASSLAGGPLNEQFF.

This sequence joins TRBV9 and TRBJ2-3, with TRBD2 identical over 9 bases. Germline trimming cut 0 bases from V and 4 bases from J; bases unmatched to any gene: 9. The CDR3 loop spans 17 amino acids. Per the germline V gene, CDR1 is SGDLS and CDR2 is YYNGEE. The CDR3 nucleotides read TGTGCCAGCAGCGTAGGTCTAGCGGGAAGGGTCTCAGATACGCAGTATTTT. It specifies CASSVGLAGRVSDTQYF.

The CDR3 region has the DNA TGTGCCACCAGCAGAGGGCAGGGGGGAGGAAATCAGCCCCAGCATTTT. As protein: CATSRGQGGGNQPQHF. J is TRBJ1-5 and V is TRBV15; 7 bases are a match to TRBD1. The CDR3 extends over 16 amino acids. J lost 4 bases, V lost 1 base, and 7 bases had no gene match. The germline gives CDR1 LNHNV, CDR2 YYDKDF (reference sequence). Supplemented by reference TRBV15 and TRBJ1-5, the full variable domain reads DAMVIQNPRYQVTQFGKPVTLSCSQTLNHNVMYWYQQKSSQAPKLLFHYYDKDFNNEADTPDNFQSRRPNTSFCFLDIRSPGLGDTAMYLCATSRGQGGGNQPQHFGDGTRLSIL.

J is TRBJ2-5 and V is TRBV30; 12 nucleotides match TRBD2. TRBJ2-7 explains the end of the DNA better; the J call may be wrong. This CDR3 is 16 amino acids long. Germline-derived CDR1 and CDR2 are GTSNPN and SVGIG (reference sequence). CDR3 bases: TGTGCCTGGAGTACCCGGACTAGCGGGGTTACCTACGAGCAGTACTTC. Translated, it gives CAWSTRTSGVTYEQYF.

The chain employs TRBV7-2 and TRBJ1-2; 7 bases match TRBD1. The CDR3 sequence is 15 residues long. The trim removed 5 bases at V and 5 bases at J, leaving 11 bases unmatched. CDR1 is SGHTA and CDR2 is FQGNSA in the germline V gene. In DNA, the CDR3 is TGTGCCAGCAGCGCTACATTCAGGGGGGGATATGGCTACACCTTC. Its protein is CASSATFRGGYGYTF.

This clone occurred a few times. This sample includes further DNA sequences coding for the same CDR3. The chain employs TRBV5-1 and TRBJ1-1, with a weak D call TRBD1 (5 bases). Germline loops: CDR1 SGHRS, CDR2 YFSETQ. The CDR3 contains 13 residues. V was shortened by 1 base and J by 4 bases, with 8 bases between the two germline ends. The CDR3 spells CASSLSGGTEAFF. The CDR3 DNA follows: TGCGCCAGCAGCTTGAGTGGGGGCACTGAAGCTTTCTTT.

Comment on this clone: At the DNA level, this CDR3 is encoded by other sequences in the same sample as well. This chain uses TRBV28 with TRBJ1-3; 7 bases match TRBD1. J was trimmed by 2 bases and V by 8 bases; bases with no gene match: 6. This CDR3 spans 14 amino acids. CDR1 is MDHEN, CDR2 SYDVKM, per germline. The DNA of the CDR3 is TGTGCCAGCTCTTTGACAGGGACTGGAAACACCATATATTTT. Its translation is CASSLTGTGNTIYF.

The rearrangement joins TRBV7-8 to TRBJ2-1; 7 bases map to TRBD2. V lost 8 bases, J lost 10 bases, and 8 bases stayed unmatched. This CDR3 has 12 residues. CDR1 SGHVS and CDR2 FQNEAQ come from the germline V gene. The CDR3 DNA is TGTGCCAGCTTGGCGGGAGTCGGGGAGCAGTTCTTC. It encodes CASLAGVGEQFF.

The chain uses TRBV27 and TRBJ2-7, with unresolved D. V was clipped by 5 bases and J by 0 bases, with 14 bases between them. The germline gives CDR1 MNHEY, CDR2 SMNVEV (reference sequence). The CDR3 is made up of 15 amino acids. The CDR3 DNA reads as TGTGCCAGCAGTCCCTATGGACGCGACTCCTACGAGCAGTACTTC. It yields the protein CASSPYGRDSYEQYF.

A remark on this clone: Other DNA sequences in the sample encode the same CDR3. The gene calls are TRBV5-1 and TRBJ2-5; D is uncertain. The germline gives CDR1 SGHRS, CDR2 YFSETQ. V was cut by 3 bases and J by 5 bases, with 5 bases left in between. CDR3 size: 11 residues. CDR3 nucleotide sequence: TGCGCCAGCAGCTCCGGGGAGACCCAGTACTTC. It is translated as CASSSGETQYF.

This clone was seen only a few times. The sample contains more than one DNA sequence encoding this CDR3. The V and J genes are TRBV6-5 and TRBJ1-1; D ambiguous. Between the trimmed V and J ends, which lost 3 bases and 1 base, there was a span of 9 bases. There are 14 residues in the CDR3. Germline CDR1 and CDR2: MNHEY and SVGAGI. Written as DNA, the CDR3 is TGTGCCAGCAGTTATTCTCGGGGGAACACTGAAGCTTTCTTT. As protein: CASSYSRGNTEAFF.

The chain links TRBV5-1 to TRBJ2-7, with 8 bases aligning to TRBD2. The CDR3 loop spans 15 amino acids. V dropped 1 base and J dropped 2; count of bases not matched to a gene: 5. Germline CDR1 SGHRS, CDR2 YFSETQ. The CDR3 bases are TGCGCCAGCAGCTTGCCGGCGGGAGGCCCCTACGAGCAGTACTTC. Translated, it gives CASSLPAGGPYEQYF.

The CDR3 DNA sequence: TGTGCCAGCCGGACAGGGCTTAATGAAAAACTGTTTTTT. Protein sequence: CASRTGLNEKLFF. The chain is built from TRBV25-1 and TRBJ1-4; 8 bases line up with TRBD1. J gave up 4 bases and V 8 bases, and 3 bases lay outside the gene matches. The CDR3 spans 13 residues. Germline V gene lookup returns CDR1 MGHDK and CDR2 SYGVNS.

The CDR3 region is CASSFTTGTNEKLFF. The CDR3, as DNA: TGTGCCAGCAGCTTTACAACAGGGACTAATGAAAAACTGTTTTTT. V is TRBV6-5 and J is TRBJ1-4, with a weak D call TRBD1 (6 bases). The CDR3 has 15 residues. Trimming took off 6 bases at V and 2 bases at J, with 13 bases between the two ends. Germline V CDR1 and CDR2: MNHEY, SVGAGI.

A single count supports this clone. V usage is TRBV5-1 and J usage is TRBJ2-3; D is undetermined. Germline values: CDR1 SGHRS, CDR2 YFSETQ. V was cut by 0 bases and J by 4 bases, with 15 bases left in between. The CDR3 totals 16 residues. Here the CDR3 reads CASSLDARPGADTQYF. The CDR3 bases are TGCGCCAGCAGCTTGGACGCCCGGCCGGGCGCAGATACGCAGTATTTT.

J is TRBJ2-3 and V is TRBV5-1, with D possibly TRBD2 on 6 matching bases. V lost 2 bases to trimming and J lost 4 bases, with 14 bases between them. CDR3 size: 15 residues. Germline CDR1 reads SGHRS; CDR2 reads YFSETQ. Here the CDR3 DNA reads TGCGCCAGCAGCTTAATGCCGGGAGCCGCAGATACGCAGTATTTT. Translating it yields CASSLMPGAADTQYF.

The chain employs TRBV5-6 and TRBJ1-5; 8 nucleotides agree with TRBD1. V lost 3 bases to trimming and J lost 2 bases; unmatched junction nucleotides: 4. Germline-derived CDR1 and CDR2 are SGHDT and YYEEEE. The CDR3 contains 15 residues. CDR3 DNA: TGTGCCAGCAGCTACAGGGGGAGCGGCAATCAGCCCCAGCATTTT. Its protein product is CASSYRGSGNQPQHF.

The chain joins TRBV30 to TRBJ1-5; D is uncertain. This CDR3 region has 14 residues. Per germline, CDR1 GTSNPN and CDR2 SVGIG (reference sequence). Trimming took 3 bases from V and 0 from J, leaving 9 bases between them. The CDR3 DNA is TGTGCCTGGAGCGGGTCAGTTAGCAATCAGCCCCAGCATTTT. Protein product: CAWSGSVSNQPQHF.

In DNA, the CDR3 is TGCGCCAGCAGCCAAGAGGGCAGGCGTGGGGAGACCCAGTACTTC. This translates into CASSQEGRRGETQYF. The J gene is TRBJ2-5, the V gene TRBV4-1; unclear D gene. The CDR3 loop spans 15 amino acids. Germline values: CDR1 MGHRA, CDR2 YSYEKL. V was trimmed by 0 bases and J by 5 bases, leaving 13 bases between them.

This clone was observed a single time. This chain joins TRBV7-2 and TRBJ2-1; 7 bases line up with TRBD2. Germline CDR1 is SGHTA and CDR2 is FQGNSA. The junction had 4 bases not matched to a gene; V was cut back by 1 base and J by 7 bases. The CDR3 extends over 14 amino acids. The CDR3: CASSLVGRLNEQFF. The DNA for the CDR3 is TGTGCCAGCAGCTTAGTCGGGAGGTTAAATGAGCAGTTCTTC.